Listed below are T cell receptor beta chains from one sample, sequenced in a study of blood T cells in healthy people across ages. TCRdb ran MiXCR on the 5' RACE reads and lists one entry per CDR3 protein. The table includes 1.5 million to 2 million distinct CDR3 sequences, approximately 30% detected once. Sequencing was carried out using blood. Every receptor here comes from a woman in her twenties or thirties in good health. Both conserved end residues are part of each CDR3. The D gene is left open where the match is weak. The listing skips clone size in some rows; elsewhere it reads once, few, many or a size class.

cdr3_nt	cdr3_aa	clone_size	v_call	j_call	d_call
TGTGCCAGCAGCAGCGCCGGGACAGGGGTAAACATTCAGTACTTC	CASSSAGTGVNIQYF	many	TRBV6-5	TRBJ2-4	TRBD1
TGCGCCAGCAGCCAAGACCCCTATGGCTACACTTTC	CASSQDPYGYTF	few	TRBV4-3	TRBJ1-2	-
TGCGCCAGCAGCTGGGGGGGACTAGCGATTAAGAATGAGCAGTTCTTC	CASSWGGLAIKNEQFF	-	TRBV5-1	TRBJ2-1	TRBD2
TGTGCCAGCAGGGGACAGGAGCTGGCTGAAGCTTTCTTT	CASRGQELAEAFF	few	TRBV12-3/TRBV12-4	TRBJ1-1	TRBD1
TGCAGCGTTGAAGATCGGGGACGGGACATATACTACGAGCAGTACTTC	CSVEDRGRDIYYEQYF	many	TRBV29-1	TRBJ2-7	-
TGTGCCAGCAGCTTCGCTCCGACCGGGGAGCTGTTTTTT	CASSFAPTGELFF	-	TRBV7-3	TRBJ2-2	-
TGTGCCAGCAGCCCCCAGGGGGTGACTCAAGAGACCCAGTACTTC	CASSPQGVTQETQYF	-	TRBV12-3/TRBV12-4	TRBJ2-5	TRBD1
TGTGCCAGCAGCTTACCCAGCGGGACCGCCCACTACAATGAGCAGTTCTTC	CASSLPSGTAHYNEQFF	-	TRBV7-2	TRBJ2-1	TRBD2
TGCGCCAGCAGCCAAGATGGATATGAGCAGTTCTTC	CASSQDGYEQFF	-	TRBV4-1	TRBJ2-1	-
TGTGCCAGCAGTTGGGACAGGGGTAGCGAGCAGTACTTC	CASSWDRGSEQYF	-	TRBV12-3/TRBV12-4	TRBJ2-7	TRBD1
TGTGCCAGTAGCGACCGCACCTATGGCTACACCTTC	CASSDRTYGYTF	-	TRBV19	TRBJ1-2	-
TGTGCCAGCAGCTTGGTGGGGGGCAAGAATGAAAAACTGTTTTTT	CASSLVGGKNEKLFF	-	TRBV5-5	TRBJ1-4	-
TGTGCCAGCAGCCGGGGCGTTACGGGCGGGGGCTTTCACGAGACCCAGTACTTC	CASSRGVTGGGFHETQYF	-	TRBV5-4	TRBJ2-5	-
TGTGCCATCAGTGACGGTGGACAGGGGGCCTATGAGCAGTACTTC	CAISDGGQGAYEQYF	many	TRBV10-3	TRBJ2-7	TRBD1
TGTGCCAGCAGCTTGGGGAGACCTTACGAGCAGTACCCTGGCTACACCTTC	CASSLGRPYEQYPGYTF	few	TRBV28	TRBJ1-2	-
TGCAGCGTTGGGGGGGACAGCCCGGACGAGCAGTACTTC	CSVGGDSPDEQYF	-	TRBV29-1	TRBJ2-7	-
TGCGCCAGCAGCTTGGCTTCGGGCACCCACGAGCAGTACTTC	CASSLASGTHEQYF	-	TRBV5-1	TRBJ2-7	-
TGTGCCACCAGCAACCCCGGTGGGGGCGACACTGAAGCTTTCTTT	CATSNPGGGDTEAFF	few	TRBV15	TRBJ1-1	-
TGTGCCAGCAGTTCCCAAAATCGGCCAAATGAAAAACTGTTTTTT	CASSSQNRPNEKLFF	-	TRBV2	TRBJ1-4	-
TGCAGCGTTGAAGATCGAAGGACAGGGGGCTGGGGCTACACCTTC	CSVEDRRTGGWGYTF	few	TRBV29-1	TRBJ1-2	TRBD1
TGCGCCAGCAGTCATGGACAGGGAGGCGAGACCCAGTACTTC	CASSHGQGGETQYF	-	TRBV5-1	TRBJ2-5	TRBD1
TGTGCCAGCAGCGATCCGCTAGCGGGAGGGGAAGATACGCAGTATTTT	CASSDPLAGGEDTQYF	few	TRBV9	TRBJ2-3	TRBD2